Shown below are 19 T cell receptor beta chains from a single sample sequenced in a study of blood T cell repertoires in COVID-19. Sequencing used immunoSEQ multiplex PCR; TCRdb keeps in-frame clones, though not all of them. This repertoire shows more than 200,000 clones, 65% to 90% found once; its top ten account for more than 1.5%. Sequencing used PBMCs or T cells enriched from blood (not recorded which). These receptors all come from a man aged 35 to 55 who had recovered from COVID-19.

The chain has TRBV14 and TRBJ1-2; D might be TRBD1 (5 bases). Trimming shortened V by 0 bases and J by 8 bases, and 16 bases separated the two germline ends. The germline gives CDR1 SGHDN, CDR2 FVKESK. CDR3 length: 15 residues. The CDR3 bases are TGTGCCAGCAGCCAAGAGAGACAGACAGATGCAGGCTACACCTTC. Translated, it gives CASSQERQTDAGYTF.

The chain uses TRBV7-8 and TRBJ1-1; D remains ambiguous. V lost 5 bases, J lost 1 base, and 14 bases lay in between. This CDR3 has 15 amino acids. Looked up from germline, CDR1 is SGHVS and CDR2 is FQNEAQ. The CDR3 region is CASSLTGSSNTEAFF. CDR3 coding DNA: TGTGCCAGCAGCCTGACGGGATCGTCGAACACTGAAGCTTTCTTT.

Only one count was recorded for this clone. The rearrangement uses TRBV7-2 and TRBJ2-3, with D perhaps TRBD1 (6 bases). CDR1 and CDR2 (germline): SGHTA, FQGNSA. Between the trimmed V and J ends, which lost 0 bases and 0 bases, there was a span of 16 bases. The CDR3 is made up of 18 amino acids. The CDR3 nucleotides are TGTGCCAGCAGCTTAGCTAACACGGGGCAGGGGAGCACAGATACGCAGTATTTT. As protein: CASSLANTGQGSTDTQYF.

V is TRBV6-1 and J is TRBJ1-5, with a weak D call TRBD1 (5 bases). CDR3 length: 16 residues. Per the germline V gene, CDR1 is MNHNS and CDR2 is SASEGT. Between the trimmed V and J ends, which lost 3 bases and 0 bases, there was a span of 12 bases. CDR3 residues: CASSDMGPYSNQPQHF. CDR3 bases: TGTGCCAGCAGTGATATGGGGCCTTATAGCAATCAGCCCCAGCATTTT.

The chain joins TRBV3-1 (or the pseudogene TRBV3-2) to TRBJ1-1; D remains ambiguous. This CDR3 has 20 amino acids. The ends were cut back, 0 bases at V and 4 bases at J, with 27 bases in the middle. Germline lookup yields CDR1 LGHDT and CDR2 YNNKEL (reference sequence). The CDR3 bases are TGTGCCAGCAGCCAAGAGCACGGAAGGGAGAATACCCCCCCGTGCACTGAAGCTTTCTTT. This gives the protein CASSQEHGRENTPPCTEAFF.

This chain connects TRBV6-2 or TRBV6-3 to TRBJ1-6; no clear D gene. This CDR3 spans 12 amino acids. Germline V gene lookup returns CDR1 MNHEY and CDR2 SVGEGT. V was clipped by 0 bases and J by 12 bases, with 6 bases between them. The CDR3 coding sequence is TGTGCCAGCAGTTACTCACGGGGACCCCTCCACTTT. It is translated as CASSYSRGPLHF.

The J gene is TRBJ1-4, the V gene TRBV4-3; possible D gene TRBD1, 5 bases. The CDR3 runs 15 residues. Germline values: CDR1 LGHNA, CDR2 YSLEER. V lost 3 bases, J lost 1 base, and 9 bases lay in between. The CDR3, as DNA: TGCGCCAGCAGCCAGGGGCGCGGAACTAATGAAAAACTGTTTTTT. Translating gives CASSQGRGTNEKLFF.

This clone was counted once. The chain links TRBV7-9 to TRBJ1-3; no clear D gene. The CDR3 has 13 residues. Germline V gene lookup returns CDR1 SEHNR and CDR2 FQNEAQ (reference sequence). V was cut by 2 bases and J by 3 bases, with 5 bases left in between. The CDR3 DNA follows: TGTGCCAGCAGCTTATCAGATGGAAACACCATATATTTT. This gives the protein CASSLSDGNTIYF.

The V gene is TRBV27, the J gene TRBJ2-1, with 10 bases that match TRBD1. J was trimmed by 7 bases and V by 6 bases; bases with no gene match: 9. CDR3 size: 15 residues. Germline V gives CDR1 MNHEY, CDR2 SMNVEV (reference sequence). Written as DNA, the CDR3 is TGTGCCAGCAGCAACCGGGACAGGGGTCGGAATGAGCAGTTCTTC. Translated: CASSNRDRGRNEQFF.

The chain is built from TRBV11-3 and TRBJ1-5; the match to TRBD1 covers 10 bases. Per the germline V gene, CDR1 is SGHNT and CDR2 is YENEEA. The junction had 8 bases not matched to a gene; V was cut back by 3 bases and J by 3 bases. The CDR3 runs to 17 residues. Here the CDR3 reads CASSFVPGQGNNQPQHF. The CDR3 DNA reads as TGTGCCAGCAGCTTCGTTCCGGGACAGGGGAACAATCAGCCCCAGCATTTT.

V gene TRBV5-4 combines with J gene TRBJ1-2, with 8 bases identical to TRBD1. The CDR3 length is 13 residues. V was clipped by 3 bases and J by 10 bases; unmatched bases: 8. Germline CDR1 and CDR2: SGHNT and YYREEE (reference sequence). This CDR3 reads CASSYAGGEVYTF. The CDR3 DNA reads TGTGCCAGCAGCTACGCAGGGGGCGAGGTCTACACCTTC.

The chain is built from TRBV3-1 (or the pseudogene TRBV3-2) and TRBJ1-5, with D unclear. V shed 4 bases and J shed 5 bases, with 9 bases lying between them. This CDR3 is 13 amino acids long. CDR1 LGHDT and CDR2 YNNKEL come from the germline V gene (reference sequence). The CDR3 here is CASSPDSDQPQHF. For the CDR3, the DNA is TGTGCCAGCAGCCCGGACTCTGATCAGCCCCAGCATTTT.

The rearrangement joins TRBV7-9 to TRBJ2-1; TRBD2 matches 9 bases. Germline V gene sequence: CDR1 SEHNR, CDR2 FQNEAQ (reference sequence). The CDR3 totals 13 residues. The J segment lost 6 bases and the V segment lost 8 bases, leaving 5 bases of the junction unmatched. CDR3 sequence: CASGSGSGNEQFF. CDR3 DNA: TGTGCCAGCGGTAGCGGGAGCGGCAATGAGCAGTTCTTC.

This clone came up a few times. J is TRBJ2-1 and V is TRBV27; D is perhaps TRBD1 (8 bases). V lost 6 bases to trimming and J lost 3 bases, with 15 bases between them. The CDR3 length is 15 residues. Germline V gene sequence: CDR1 MNHEY, CDR2 SMNVEV (reference sequence). CDR3 sequence (DNA): TGTGCCAGCAGATTGGACAGGGAGGGCTACAATGAGCAGTTCTTC. This translates into CASRLDREGYNEQFF.

V usage is TRBV9 and J usage is TRBJ2-1; possibly TRBD1 for D (6 bases). Trimming took 2 bases from V and 4 from J, leaving 13 bases between them. The CDR3 is 15 residues long. Germline V gene lookup returns CDR1 SGDLS and CDR2 YYNGEE. The CDR3 here is CASSVLQGRYNEQFF. The CDR3, as DNA: TGTGCCAGCAGCGTCCTGCAGGGGAGATACAATGAGCAGTTCTTC.

This clone was seen more than once but under ten times. V usage is TRBV7-2 and J usage is TRBJ2-3; weak D call: TRBD2 (5 bases). V was cut by 1 base and J by 2 bases, with 13 bases left in between. Germline CDR1 and CDR2: SGHTA and FQGNSA. The CDR3 has 16 amino acids. The DNA of the CDR3 is TGTGCCAGCAGCTTAGTGGCTAGCCCAGACACAGATACGCAGTATTTT. Its translation is CASSLVASPDTDTQYF.

The rearrangement joins TRBV7-2 to TRBJ1-1; maybe TRBD1 (5 bases). CDR1 SGHTA and CDR2 FQGNSA come from the germline V gene. The CDR3 is made up of 13 amino acids. Trimming took off 3 bases at V and 8 bases at J, with 13 bases between the two ends. CDR3 bases: TGTGCCAGCAGCTTGGAGGGGCTGAGCGAAGCTTTCTTT. Its protein is CASSLEGLSEAFF.

The rearrangement links TRBV27 to TRBJ2-4; tentative D call: TRBD2 (6 bases). Germline CDR1 MNHEY, CDR2 SMNVEV (reference sequence). V lost 4 bases and J 0 bases, leaving 7 bases between the germline ends. The CDR3 extends over 14 amino acids. The CDR3 nucleotides read TGTGCCAGCAGTTCCGGGGGAGCCAAAAACATTCAGTACTTC. Translation: CASSSGGAKNIQYF.

This clone was counted a single time. The chain links TRBV10-3 to TRBJ2-7; no clear D. Germline loops: CDR1 ENHRY, CDR2 SYGVKD. The CDR3 sequence is 12 residues long. Trimming took 4 bases from V and 5 from J, leaving 9 bases between them. The CDR3 protein is CAISGVSNEQYF. The CDR3 DNA sequence: TGTGCCATCAGTGGAGTCTCGAACGAGCAGTACTTC.